This T cell receptor beta chain was recovered during a study of human T cells and chemical hapten exposure. Study-wide findings and caveats: TCRs exceeding 1 in 1000 frequency stayed unchanged with DPC sensitization.

From germline, CDR1 is SNHLY and CDR2 FYNNEI. Trimming took 1 base from V and 3 from J; bases not matched to a gene: 13. This CDR3 contains 18 residues. Unique molecular identifiers were affixed to discrete cDNA molecules within the library. Original handling: Sample-level TCR yields exhibited a median of approximately 88,000, with a range of roughly 20,000 to 700,000. Each CDR3 protein is one row after TCRdb ran MiXCR on the RACE reads. In this record, the V and J calls reflect TCRdb's handling and not the investigators' own analysis. In the table there are about 30,000 distinct CDR3 sequences, around 5.5% of which are singletons. The sample holds a few counts of this clonotype. What it recognizes is unknown. Time point given: healthy volunteer bleed at 6 weeks. Total RNA came from unfractionated whole blood.

The V and J genes are TRBV2 and TRBJ1-1; TRBD1 matches 8 bases. The TCR was taken from a human donor in good health. Some clones in this sample may be carry-over from other donors' samples. Source material: whole blood. Here the CDR3 DNA reads TGTGCCAGCAGTGAAGTCGTCCTTCTGACAGGGGTATACACTGAAGCTTTCTTT. It yields the protein CASSEVVLLTGVYTEAFF.